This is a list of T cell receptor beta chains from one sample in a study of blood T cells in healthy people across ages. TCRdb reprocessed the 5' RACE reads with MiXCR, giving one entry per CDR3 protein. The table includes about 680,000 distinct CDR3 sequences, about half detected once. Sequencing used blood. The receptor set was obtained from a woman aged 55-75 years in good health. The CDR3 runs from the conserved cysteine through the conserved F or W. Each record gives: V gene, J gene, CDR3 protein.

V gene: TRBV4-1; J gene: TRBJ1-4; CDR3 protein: CASSQDSKGEKLFF
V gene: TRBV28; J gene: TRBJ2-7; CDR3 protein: CASSPRDRVSEQYF
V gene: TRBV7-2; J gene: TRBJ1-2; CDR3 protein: CASSLVSAQGSNYGYTF
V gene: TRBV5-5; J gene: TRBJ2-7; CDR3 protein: CASSHGQYEQYF
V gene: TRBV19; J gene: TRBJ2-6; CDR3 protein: CASSRIQGFSGANVLTF
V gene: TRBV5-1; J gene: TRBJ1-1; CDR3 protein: CASSFVGRNTEAFF
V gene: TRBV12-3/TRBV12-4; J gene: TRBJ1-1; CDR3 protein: CASSFSGKNTEAFF
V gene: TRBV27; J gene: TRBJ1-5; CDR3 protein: CASSSLRGRVLSNQPQHF
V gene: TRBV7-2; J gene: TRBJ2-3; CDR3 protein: CASSIGTGRADTQYF
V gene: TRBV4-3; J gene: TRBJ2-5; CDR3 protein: CASSQWGLAKPDEETQYF
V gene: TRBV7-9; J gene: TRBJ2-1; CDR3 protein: CASSKPGQGYNEQFF
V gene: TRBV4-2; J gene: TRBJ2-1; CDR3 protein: CASSQGLAGEQFF
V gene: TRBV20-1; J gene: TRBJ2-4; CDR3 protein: CRVQGGTKNIQYF
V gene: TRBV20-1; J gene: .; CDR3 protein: CSARITGGTSYEQYF
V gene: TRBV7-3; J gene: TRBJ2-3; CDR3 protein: CASSYGTGGTDTQYF
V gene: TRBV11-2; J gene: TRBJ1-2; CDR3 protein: CASSGRGDYGYTF
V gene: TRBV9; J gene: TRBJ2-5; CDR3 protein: CASQPGTGKETQYF
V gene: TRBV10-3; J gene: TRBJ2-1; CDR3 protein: CATLRTGAYNEQFF
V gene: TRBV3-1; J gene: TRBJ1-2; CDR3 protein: CASSQGAGNYGYTF
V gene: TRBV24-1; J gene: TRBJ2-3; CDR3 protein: CATSDPLHPGQARTDTQYF
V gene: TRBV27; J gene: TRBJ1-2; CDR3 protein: CASSFLGGPLYGYTF
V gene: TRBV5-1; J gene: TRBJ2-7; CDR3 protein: CASSLDRDRTYEQYF
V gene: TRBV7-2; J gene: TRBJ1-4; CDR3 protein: CASSVQGGLGEKLFF
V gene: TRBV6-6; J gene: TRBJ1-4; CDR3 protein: CASSYLPAGTGKLFF
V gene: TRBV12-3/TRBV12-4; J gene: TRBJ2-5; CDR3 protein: CASSFHMGLRETQYF
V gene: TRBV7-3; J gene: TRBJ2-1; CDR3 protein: CASSLGGFGEQFF
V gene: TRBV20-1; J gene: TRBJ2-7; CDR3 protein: CSAREPTGYYEQYF
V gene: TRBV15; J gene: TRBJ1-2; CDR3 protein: CATRDPGRGGYTF
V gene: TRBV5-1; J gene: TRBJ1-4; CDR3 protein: CASSSGDSGNEKLFF
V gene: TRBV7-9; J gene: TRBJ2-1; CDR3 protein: CASSLLATVLNEQFF
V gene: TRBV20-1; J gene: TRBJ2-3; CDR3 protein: CSARQLTLGSDTQYF